The clone carrying this T cell receptor (beta chain) was counted at least ten times. The antigen is undetermined. The data were obtained in a study of neurological immune-mediated disorders. 2 million PBMCs stored at -80 C were the source of the unsorted libraries. The CDR3 has 15 residues. CDR1 LGHNA and CDR2 YSLEER come from the germline V gene. V was pared by 3 bases and J by 3 bases, with 14 bases between. Whole-study findings and limits: The most TCR clonal expansion was seen in HTLV-1-associated myelopathy, whereas the least was seen in multiple sclerosis, below the level in healthy controls.

TCRdb analysed the 5' RACE reads with MiXCR anew, one entry per CDR3 protein. The profile shows roughly 71,000 distinct CDR3 sequences, about 4.2% of them singletons. Sequencing was carried out using PBMCs. The sequence was obtained from a man aged 25-45 years with multiple sclerosis. The V and J genes are TRBV4-3 and TRBJ1-2; TRBD1 might be the D (5 bases). CDR3 amino acids: CASSHAPGQDYGYTF. The CDR3, as DNA: TGCGCCAGCAGCCATGCTCCAGGGCAGGACTATGGCTACACCTTC.